This T cell receptor beta chain came from a study of OX40 agonist ivuxolimab in advanced cancers. About the study: Over 30% of patients had received prior checkpoint inhibitor therapy.

Notes on this clone: Its target is unknown.

Sequencing used immunoSEQ multiplex PCR; TCRdb keeps in-frame clones, though not all of them. In the table there are roughly 92,000 clones, under 95% of which are singletons. The study sampled blood at baseline, cycle 4 day 1, and cycle 7 day 1. Germline CDR1 is MNHEY and CDR2 is SVGAGI. The CDR3 spans 16 residues. With V trimmed by 4 bases and J by 6 bases, 2 bases remained unmatched. Findings of the study overall: The study found that CD8+ T cells averaged more expanded clones than CD4+. In the 0.1-3.0 mg/kg groups, partial responders showed among the lowest expansion.

This rearrangement joins TRBV6-5 to TRBJ2-2; 16 bases map to TRBD2. The input for sequencing was CD4+ or CD8+ T cells sorted from blood, taken in a trial of the OX40 agonist ivuxolimab. The source of this sequence is an adult with an advanced solid tumor such as melanoma, head and neck, liver or kidney cancer. CDR3 bases: TGTGCCAGCAGTTCCGGGACTAGCGGGAGGGCCGGGGAGCTGTTTTTT. It codes for CASSSGTSGRAGELFF.